The 10 T cell receptor beta chains listed next were all sequenced from one sample in a study of shared clonotypes between healthy human individuals. Produced via immunoSEQ multiplex PCR; TCRdb's table is partial and in-frame only. The data hold around 2.5 million clones, with under 95% observed a single time. The specimen was naive CD4+ T cells from PBMCs. This sample's subset: CD45RA+ positively selected. The receptors were gathered from a man aged 18 to 29 in good health. Some clones in this sample may be carry-over from other donors' samples.

J is TRBJ2-7 and V is TRBV28; the D is unclear. The germline gives CDR1 MDHEN, CDR2 SYDVKM. Between the trimmed V and J ends, which lost 8 bases and 0 bases, there was a span of 8 bases. This CDR3 has 12 residues. The CDR3 spells CASLGSSYEQYF. The CDR3, as DNA: TGTGCCAGCTTAGGCAGCTCCTACGAGCAGTACTTC.

The chain couples TRBV14 to TRBJ2-3; the D is unclear. Germline V CDR1 and CDR2: SGHDN, FVKESK. The CDR3 sequence is 14 residues long. V lost 0 bases and J 10 bases, leaving 14 bases between the germline ends. The CDR3 DNA reads TGTGCCAGCAGCCAAGAGTCCCAAAGTTTATCGCAGTATTTT. Its translation: CASSQESQSLSQYF.

This clone was seen a few times. This chain joins TRBV7-9 and TRBJ1-5; D unclear. V was shortened by 4 bases and J by 5 bases, with 6 bases between the two germline ends. The length of the CDR3 is 12 residues. CDR1 and CDR2 (germline): SEHNR, FQNEAQ (reference sequence). This CDR3 reads CASSSSDQPQHF. As DNA, the CDR3 is TGTGCCAGCAGCTCCTCCGATCAGCCCCAGCATTTT.

V is TRBV5-1 and J is TRBJ2-7; D remains ambiguous. In germline, CDR1 is SGHRS, CDR2 YFSETQ. There are 13 residues in the CDR3. V lost 1 base to trimming and J lost 12 bases, with 17 bases between them. As DNA, the CDR3 is TGCGCCAGCAGCTTGTCTATCACTGACTCTCCGTACTTC. It encodes CASSLSITDSPYF.

The chain employs TRBV4-2 and TRBJ1-2, with D perhaps TRBD1 (5 bases). Germline V gene lookup returns CDR1 LGHNA and CDR2 YNFKEQ. The V end lost 0 bases, the J end lost 4 bases, and 12 bases lay between the germline ends. This CDR3 has 15 amino acids. This chain's CDR3 is CASSQEPDSPYGYTF. The CDR3, as DNA: TGTGCCAGCAGCCAAGAGCCAGACAGCCCCTATGGCTACACCTTC.

The V call is TRBV30, the J call TRBJ2-3; D is possibly TRBD1 (5 bases). In germline, CDR1 is GTSNPN, CDR2 SVGIG (reference sequence). The CDR3 has 16 residues. Trimming removed 3 bases at V and 0 bases at J, with 16 bases between. This CDR3 reads CAWRHMLGPSTDTQYF. Here the CDR3 DNA reads TGTGCCTGGAGACACATGCTGGGGCCTAGCACAGATACGCAGTATTTT. The full variable domain, its missing parts supplied by reference TRBV30 and TRBJ2-3, is SQTIHQWPATLVQPVGSPLSLECTVEGTSNPNLYWYRQAAGRGLQLLFYSVGIGQISSEVPQNLSASRPQDRQFILSSKKLLLSDSGFYLCAWRHMLGPSTDTQYFGPGTRLTVL.

This chain joins TRBV18 and TRBJ1-2; tentatively, D is TRBD1 (5 bases). This CDR3 is built from 13 residues. Between the trimmed V and J ends, which lost 2 bases and 11 bases, there was a span of 15 bases. The germline V gene encodes CDR1 KGHSH and CDR2 LQKENI. The CDR3 DNA reads as TGTGCCAGCTCACCAGGGACTCACCCGGGGTACACCTTC. Encoded protein: CASSPGTHPGYTF.

The chain employs TRBV5-4 and TRBJ2-7; 10 bases agree with TRBD1. The trim removed 4 bases at V and 3 bases at J, leaving 10 bases unmatched. The CDR3 sequence is 16 residues long. The germline CDR1 and CDR2 sequences are SGHNT and YYREEE (reference sequence). The CDR3 protein is CASSPSWDRGVYEQYF. Here the CDR3 DNA reads TGTGCCAGCAGCCCCTCGTGGGACAGGGGCGTCTACGAGCAGTACTTC.

The chain joins TRBV7-2 to TRBJ1-4; no firm D call. V was clipped by 4 bases and J by 8 bases, with 8 bases between them. The CDR3 loop spans 12 amino acids. Looked up from germline, CDR1 is SGHTA and CDR2 is FQGNSA. The CDR3, as DNA: TGTGCCAGCAGCTCCCCCCTGGAAAAACTGTTTTTT. Protein sequence: CASSSPLEKLFF. Full variable domain (outside the CDR3, taken from reference TRBV7-2 and TRBJ1-4): GAGVSQSPSNKVTEKGKDVELRCDPISGHTALYWYRQSLGQGLEFLIYFQGNSAPDKSGLPSDRFSAERTGGSVSTLTIQRTQQEDSAVYLCASSSPLEKLFFGSGTQLSVL.

V gene TRBV5-6 combines with J gene TRBJ1-1; no definite D call. V was cut by 4 bases and J by 3 bases, with 16 bases left in between. Germline V gene sequence: CDR1 SGHDT, CDR2 YYEEEE. The CDR3 runs 15 residues. The CDR3 region has the DNA TGTGCCAGCAGCGGTGGGCCCTCCCGGGACACTGAAGCTTTCTTT. Protein product: CASSGGPSRDTEAFF.